The 10 T cell receptor beta chains given below trace back to one sample, sequenced in a study of read filtering for tumor transcriptome and immune sequencing (dated by TCRdb to the early 2020s). Sequencing was carried out with an Illumina HiSeq 4000. The Immunoverse kit was used to build TCR libraries from roughly 440 ng RNA, with molecular barcoded adaptors covering alpha/delta and beta/gamma chains. In-frame beta chains were kept once TCRdb had trimmed the public reads at Q25 with fastp and called clones with MiXCR. Rows merge per CDR3 protein into single entries with the most common DNA and genes. A total of about 39,000 distinct CDR3 sequences appear in this sample, 13% to 15% of them only once. Together, the top ten hold 6% to 8% of the sample. Sequencing was done on a sample of a population of CD138-negative cells sorted from bone marrow. Read against the paper, the sample's cell subset or site label means: bone marrow mononuclear cells depleted of CD138+ plasma/myeloma cells by negative magnetic selection. The receptors stem from a donor aged 40 or over with multiple myeloma.

This clonotype was seen at least ten times. This chain links TRBV5-1 with TRBJ2-7; a possible D gene is TRBD1 (6 bases). There are 13 residues in the CDR3. V was pared by 0 bases and J by 5 bases, with 9 bases between. Germline CDR1 reads SGHRS; CDR2 reads YFSETQ. CDR3 DNA: TGCGCCAGCAGCTTGGGACAGGCCAACGAGCAGTACTTC. It encodes CASSLGQANEQYF.

Many counts were recorded for this clonotype. In DNA, the CDR3 is TGTGCCACCAGCATGTTAGCCTTAGGGCATGACGAGCAGTACTTC. Translating it yields CATSMLALGHDEQYF. The chain has TRBV15 and TRBJ2-7; D is unclear. From germline, CDR1 is LNHNV and CDR2 YYDKDF (reference sequence). V lost 4 bases to trimming and J lost 5 bases, with 18 bases between them. The CDR3 has 15 amino acids. The full variable domain, in which reference TRBV15 and TRBJ2-7 provide the parts outside the CDR3, is DAMVIQNPRYQVTQFGKPVTLSCSQTLNHNVMYWYQQKSSQAPKLLFHYYDKDFNNEADTPDNFQSRRPNTSFCFLDIRSPGLGDTAMYLCATSMLALGHDEQYFGPGTRLTVT.

This clonotype was seen only a few times. This sequence joins TRBV19 and TRBJ2-7; tentatively, D is TRBD1 (5 bases). This CDR3 contains 14 residues. The V end was cut by 5 bases, the J end by 7 bases, with 18 bases between. CDR1 is LNHDA, CDR2 SQIVND, per germline (reference sequence). The CDR3 DNA sequence: TGTGCCAGTAGTTCGTCGACAGTAGTAAGAGAGCAGTACTTC. It is translated as CASSSSTVVREQYF. The whole variable domain, remainder taken from reference TRBV19 and TRBJ2-7, is DGGITQSPKYLFRKEGQNVTLSCEQNLNHDAMYWYRQDPGQGLRLIYYSQIVNDFQKGDIAEGYSVSREKKESFPLTVTSAQKNPTAFYLCASSSSTVVREQYFGPGTRLTVT.

A note on this clonotype: The missing conserved phenylalanine or tryptophan at the end of this CDR3 makes a read error likely. This sequence joins TRBV7-9 and TRBJ1-1, with 7 bases identical to TRBD1. The V and J ends lost 2 bases and 2 bases, in that order; junction bases with no gene match: 5. This CDR3 contains 15 residues. Germline V gene data show CDR1 as SEHNR and CDR2 as FQNEAQ (reference sequence). The CDR3 is CASSLRAGGNTEAFS. In DNA, the CDR3 is TGTGCCAGCAGCTTACGGGCAGGGGGAAACACTGAAGCTTTCTCT.

The sample holds many counts of this clonotype. The chain couples TRBV7-9 to TRBJ2-7; D tentatively fits TRBD1 or TRBD2 (6 bases each). V was trimmed by 7 bases and J by 5 bases, leaving 18 bases between them. Germline CDR1 and CDR2: SEHNR and FQNEAQ (reference sequence). The CDR3 covers 14 residues. The chain's CDR3 is CASTNRGGMNEQYF. The CDR3 DNA sequence: TGTGCCAGCACCAATAGAGGGGGGATGAACGAGCAGTACTTC. Full variable domain (missing parts from reference TRBV7-9 and TRBJ2-7): DTGVSQNPRHKITKRGQNVTFRCDPISEHNRLYWYRQTLGQGPEFLTYFQNEAQLEKSRLLSDRFSAERPKGSFSTLEIQRTEQGDSAMYLCASTNRGGMNEQYFGPGTRLTVT.

This clonotype was seen many times. V gene TRBV6-6 combines with J gene TRBJ1-5; weak D call: TRBD1 (6 bases). V lost 8 bases and J lost 7, with 12 bases in between. This CDR3 spans 12 amino acids. The germline V gene encodes CDR1 MNHNY and CDR2 SVGAGI (reference sequence). CDR3 nucleotide sequence: TGTGCCAGCTATACAGGGAGACAGCCCCAGCATTTT. It yields the protein CASYTGRQPQHF.

This clonotype has ten or more counts. The genes are TRBV7-3 and TRBJ2-5; 13 bases align to TRBD2. CDR1 SGHTA and CDR2 FQGTGA come from the germline V gene. The CDR3 length is 15 residues. The junction had 5 bases not matched to a gene; V was cut back by 5 bases and J by 5 bases. This CDR3 reads CASSPLAGGVETQYF. CDR3 coding DNA: TGTGCCAGCAGCCCACTAGCGGGAGGGGTGGAGACCCAGTACTTC. The complete variable domain, with remaining parts taken from reference TRBV7-3 and TRBJ2-5, reads GAGVSQTPSNKVTEKGKYVELRCDPISGHTALYWYRQSLGQGPEFLIYFQGTGAADDSGLPNDRFFAVRPEGSVSTLKIQRTERGDSAVYLCASSPLAGGVETQYFGPGTRLLVL.

This clonotype was seen repeatedly, ten times or more. The rearrangement joins TRBV28 to TRBJ1-1; D is perhaps TRBD1 (5 bases). The CDR3 spans 13 residues. V lost 7 bases, J lost 6 bases, and 15 bases lay in between. Looked up from germline, CDR1 is MDHEN and CDR2 is SYDVKM. The chain's CDR3 is CASTVGERSEAFF. DNA for the CDR3: TGTGCCAGCACCGTAGGGGAACGGTCTGAAGCTTTCTTT.

As to this clonotype: One base separates it from a far larger clone, so it is likely a read error. The chain recombines TRBV12-3 or TRBV12-4 with TRBJ2-1; 7 bases are shared with TRBD1. J gave up 1 base and V 7 bases, and 10 bases lay outside the gene matches. This CDR3 is built from 16 residues. The CDR3 DNA reads TGTGCCAGCACTGCCTCAGGCAGGGGGTCCTACAATGAGCAGTTCTTC. Protein product: CASTASGRGSYNEQFF.

The J gene is TRBJ2-3, the V gene TRBV7-2, with TRBD2 matching over 7 bases. The trim removed 4 bases at V and 2 bases at J, leaving 9 bases unmatched. Per the germline V gene, CDR1 is SGHTA and CDR2 is FQGNSA. This CDR3 has 16 residues. The CDR3 DNA is TGTGCCAGCAGCTCGAGAGGGCTAGCGGTCACAGATACGCAGTATTTT. It encodes CASSSRGLAVTDTQYF.